The 11 T cell receptor beta chains given below trace back to one sample, sequenced in a study of identical twins (TCRdb year 2016). Library preparation was by 5' RACE. Reads for this sample came from an Illumina HiSeq 2000. TCRdb reran the public reads through fastp at Q25 and MiXCR, keeping productive beta chains. Rows with a matching CDR3 protein are joined into one entry that keeps the most common DNA and genes. The table for this sample lists about 530,000 distinct CDR3 sequences; roughly 15% of them were counted only once. In total, the top ten clones hold 0.44% of the sample. The sample was also linked to a second study, of yellow fever vaccine responses in identical twins.

The material sequenced was CD4+ T cells sorted from blood. The source is a woman aged 18-35 years in good health.

This clonotype was picked up a small number of times. This chain uses TRBV11-2 with TRBJ1-2; unclear D gene. The CDR3 runs 15 residues. The germline CDR1 and CDR2 sequences are SGHAT and FQNNGV. Trimming stripped 1 base from V and 7 bases from J, with 16 bases between. CDR3 DNA: TGTGCCAGCAGCTTAGTCCAAGGGTATAGGAGTGGCTACACCTTC. Its protein is CASSLVQGYRSGYTF.

The CDR3 DNA follows: TGCAGTGCTAGAAGTCGAAAGGTCTTACAGGGTGGAGAGACCCAGTACTTC. Protein sequence: CSARSRKVLQGGETQYF. The chain combines TRBV20-1 with TRBJ2-5, with a possible D match to TRBD1 (6 bases). The V gene lost 2 bases and the J gene lost 4 bases, with 23 bases spanning the gap. CDR3 length equals 17 residues. Germline values: CDR1 DFQATT, CDR2 SNEGSKA (reference sequence).

The genes are TRBV10-2 and TRBJ2-1; 11 nucleotides line up with TRBD2. CDR3 length: 13 amino acids. The J segment lost 10 bases and the V segment lost 8 bases, leaving 7 bases of the junction unmatched. The germline V gene encodes CDR1 WSHSY and CDR2 SAAADI. This CDR3 reads CASFSGGAGEQFF. DNA for the CDR3: TGCGCCAGCTTTAGCGGGGGGGCAGGGGAGCAGTTCTTC.

This clonotype was counted between two and nine times. The CDR3 loop is CASSFSAGGSRDTQYF. The CDR3 region has the DNA TGTGCCAGCAGTTTCTCGGCGGGGGGTTCTCGGGATACGCAGTATTTT. The V call is TRBV12-3 or TRBV12-4, the J call TRBJ2-3; 8 bases map to TRBD2. This CDR3 region has 16 residues. V lost 3 bases to trimming and J lost 6 bases; unmatched junction nucleotides: 11.

This clonotype was counted a few times. The chain is built from TRBV19 and TRBJ2-2; no clear D. The CDR3 has 16 residues. CDR1 LNHDA and CDR2 SQIVND come from the germline V gene (reference sequence). V gave up 0 bases and J gave up 1 base, with 9 bases separating them. Here the CDR3 reads CASSIDPGLNTGELFF. DNA for the CDR3: TGTGCCAGTAGTATAGACCCGGGTCTGAACACCGGGGAGCTGTTTTTT.

This clonotype was seen a few times. This chain links TRBV5-1 with TRBJ1-4; D is ambiguous. CDR1 SGHRS and CDR2 YFSETQ come from the germline V gene. V was shortened by 7 bases and J by 0 bases, with 7 bases between the two germline ends. The CDR3 is 13 amino acids. As DNA, the CDR3 is TGCGCCAGCCGGGGAGCAACTAATGAAAAACTGTTTTTT. Translation: CASRGATNEKLFF. Variable domain in full (rest from reference TRBV5-1 and TRBJ1-4): KAGVTQTPRYLIKTRGQQVTLSCSPISGHRSVSWYQQTPGQGLQFLFEYFSETQRNKGNFPGRFSGRQFSNSRSEMNVSTLELGDSALYLCASRGATNEKLFFGSGTQLSVL.

The CDR3 region is CATSDRRSSYNEQFF. CDR3 in DNA: TGTGCCACCAGTGATCGGAGGAGCTCCTACAATGAGCAGTTCTTC. The chain combines TRBV24-1 with TRBJ2-1, with D perhaps TRBD2 (5 bases). From germline, CDR1 is KGHDR and CDR2 SFDVKD. Trimming left V 3 bases short and J 0 bases short, with 8 bases between. CDR3 length equals 15 residues.

The chain joins TRBV12-5 to TRBJ2-2, with a possible D match to TRBD2 (6 bases). The CDR3 has 16 amino acids. V was clipped by 2 bases and J by 3 bases, with 13 bases between them. Germline V gives CDR1 LGHNT, CDR2 FRNRAP. CDR3 protein: CASGLPSGTDTGELFF. CDR3 DNA: TGTGCTAGTGGTTTGCCCTCCGGGACTGACACCGGGGAGCTGTTTTTT.

The chain carries TRBV11-2 and TRBJ2-1; D might be TRBD1 (6 bases). Trimming pared 2 bases from V and 3 bases from J, leaving 14 bases between. This CDR3 is built from 16 residues. Germline CDR1 and CDR2: SGHAT and FQNNGV. CDR3: CASSLRTENFYNEQFF. CDR3 nucleotide sequence: TGTGCCAGCAGCTTAAGGACAGAAAACTTCTACAATGAGCAGTTCTTC.

The chain carries TRBV2 and TRBJ2-5; D possibly corresponds to TRBD1 (6 bases). This CDR3 has 13 amino acids. Trimming left V 6 bases short and J 7 bases short, with 15 bases between. CDR1 is SNHLY and CDR2 is FYNNEI in the germline V gene. The CDR3 sequence: CASRRGSEGTQYF. The CDR3 nucleotides are TGTGCCAGCAGGAGGGGGTCTGAGGGGACCCAGTACTTC.

The CDR3 DNA reads as TGCAGCGTTGAAGGAGGCCCCAGCAGGGGTGAGCAGTTCTTC. It specifies CSVEGGPSRGEQFF. The J gene is TRBJ2-1, the V gene TRBV29-1, with D possibly TRBD1 on 6 matching bases. The CDR3 extends over 14 amino acids. Germline V gene lookup returns CDR1 SQVTM and CDR2 ANQGSEA. V was clipped by 1 base and J by 9 bases, with 16 bases between them.